The clone carrying this T cell receptor (beta chain) was observed at least ten times. This record comes from a study of molecular identifiers for immune sequencing clone quantification. The CDR3 loop spans 13 amino acids. Trimming removed 4 bases from V and 3 bases from J, with 11 bases in between. The germline gives CDR1 SGHRS, CDR2 YFSETQ. Bulk libraries came from a prior protocol with listed TCR primers. Each CDR3 protein is one row after TCRdb ran MiXCR on the PCR reads. The sample consists of hundreds of thousands of distinct CDR3 sequences, nearly 20% of them appearing once. Input material: naive CD8+ T cells from blood, with Jurkat cell RNA spiked in. Subset described: FACS-sorted CD8+CD4-CCR7+CD45RA+ naive T cells. The TCR originated in a human donor in good health. Some libraries in this study had Jurkat cell RNA spiked in. The V gene is TRBV5-1, the J gene TRBJ2-7; no definite D call. In DNA form, the CDR3 reads TGCGCCAGCAGCCTAGGAACCTTCTACGAGCAGTACTTC. It codes for CASSLGTFYEQYF.